This T cell receptor beta chain was captured by sequencing in a study of metastatic and nonmetastatic thyroid tumors. With MiXCR, TCRdb called clones anew from the PCR reads. Of more than 7,000 clones in the sample, less than 25% were seen once. At least ten counts were recorded for this clone. This sample also contains other DNA sequences that code for the same CDR3. Germline V gene sequence: CDR1 KGHDR, CDR2 SFDVKD. The J segment lost 6 bases and the V segment lost 3 bases, leaving 3 bases of the junction unmatched. CDR3 size: 14 residues. Ahead of thyroid surgery, no patient had received treatment of any kind.

Specimen: adjacent normal tissue. The source of this sequence is a female donor with papillary thyroid cancer or a benign thyroid nodule (not recorded which). Some clones in this sample may be carry-over from other donors' samples. The V gene is TRBV24-1, the J gene TRBJ1-2; 10 bases fit TRBD1. The CDR3: CATSDPGQGNGYTF. For the CDR3, the DNA is TGTGCCACCAGTGATCCGGGACAGGGGAATGGCTACACCTTC.